This T cell receptor (beta chain) was identified during a study of read filtering for tumor transcriptome and immune sequencing. This clonotype was detected many times. No antigen is known for it. Trimming removed 4 bases from V and 2 bases from J, with 8 bases in between. Germline CDR1 and CDR2: SQVTM and ANQGSEA. The CDR3 length is 12 residues. Findings of the study overall: Without single-read clonotypes, shared clonotype proportions correlated more between IR-seq and RNA-seq.

The library was built from about 400 ng RNA with molecular barcoded adaptors for alpha/delta and beta/gamma chains. One entry per CDR3 protein results from TCRdb running MiXCR on the reads. Of 100,000 to 150,000 distinct CDR3 sequences listed, 13% are singletons. The TCR sequence derives from a donor aged 40 or over with multiple myeloma. V gene TRBV29-1 combines with J gene TRBJ2-5; D not certain. The sample comprised a population of CD138-negative cells sorted from bone marrow. The CDR3 here is CSVGALQETQYF. The CDR3 DNA follows: TGCAGCGTTGGAGCCCTACAAGAGACCCAGTACTTC.